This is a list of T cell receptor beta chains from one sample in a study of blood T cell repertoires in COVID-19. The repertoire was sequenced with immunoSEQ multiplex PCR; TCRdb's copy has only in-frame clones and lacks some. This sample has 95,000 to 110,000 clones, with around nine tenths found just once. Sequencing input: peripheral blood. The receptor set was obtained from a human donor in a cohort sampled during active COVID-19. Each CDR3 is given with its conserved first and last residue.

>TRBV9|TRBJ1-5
CASSRAGGSNQPQHF
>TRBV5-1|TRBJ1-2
CASSEEALGYTF
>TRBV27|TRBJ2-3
CASSLFPGLVLDTQYF
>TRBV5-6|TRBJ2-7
CASSLAGPYEQYF
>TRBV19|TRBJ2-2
CASSKGQAGGTGELFF
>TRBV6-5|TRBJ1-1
CASSPSPGGRTEAFF
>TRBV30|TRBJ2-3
CAWSVFVAGARDTQYF
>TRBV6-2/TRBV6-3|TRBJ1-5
CASSYSSRGNQPQHF
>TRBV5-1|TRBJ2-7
CASSYGDLLEQYF
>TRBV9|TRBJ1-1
CASSVDYLNTEAFF
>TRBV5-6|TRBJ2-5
CASSFRGSGWTTQYF
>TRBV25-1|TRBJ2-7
CASSDGSGLAREQYF
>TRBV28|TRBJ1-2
CASSLKPYGYTF
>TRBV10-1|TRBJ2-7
CASSGTGDSKYEQYF
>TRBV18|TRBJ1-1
CASSHGYGAEAFF
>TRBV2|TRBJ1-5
CASSRTAQSNQPQHF
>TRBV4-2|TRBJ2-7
CASSQALAGDPYEQYF
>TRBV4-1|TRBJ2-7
CASSQEWAVSYEQYF
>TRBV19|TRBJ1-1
CASSMSGWTEAFF
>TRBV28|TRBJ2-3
CASGTSGVGDTQYF
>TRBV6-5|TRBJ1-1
CASSYVSGVTFF
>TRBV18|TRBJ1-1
CASSPLQGDTEAFF
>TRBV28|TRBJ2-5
CASSPPLQETQYF
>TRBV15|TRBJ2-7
CATSNPTVGLGSEQYF